Included here is one TCR beta chain sequence, with context. Its antigen remains unknown. Donors counted as nominally healthy when sampled, yet unrecorded immune exposures were likely. V shed 3 bases and J 5 bases; nucleotides not matched to a gene: 5. This CDR3 region has 16 residues. Germline CDR1 SGHTS, CDR2 YDEGEE. This record belongs to a study of cytomegalovirus exposure and HLA in healthy donors. Study outcomes and limitations: Presence/absence analyses rested on an assumption that sequencing depth was roughly uniform across donors. Later analysis identified several of the most significant clusters that appeared linked to common viral pathogens. Researchers reported in a later analysis that a missense DCLRE1C variant was tied to TCR beta V- and J-gene trimming.

Researchers ran the PCR with 60 Vbeta and 13 Jbeta primers. TCRdb keeps only in-frame clones here, not all; method: immunoSEQ multiplex PCR. Among under 90,000 clones, 70% were seen once, and the ten largest hold less than 10%. Sequencing used PBMCs. This clonotype was sampled from a woman in her forties or fifties in good health and CMV-seropositive. The genes are TRBV5-8 and TRBJ1-6; 10 bases agree with TRBD1. The CDR3 sequence: CASSYGTGANNSPLHF. As DNA, the CDR3 is TGTGCCAGCAGCTATGGGACAGGGGCGAATAATTCACCCCTCCACTTT.